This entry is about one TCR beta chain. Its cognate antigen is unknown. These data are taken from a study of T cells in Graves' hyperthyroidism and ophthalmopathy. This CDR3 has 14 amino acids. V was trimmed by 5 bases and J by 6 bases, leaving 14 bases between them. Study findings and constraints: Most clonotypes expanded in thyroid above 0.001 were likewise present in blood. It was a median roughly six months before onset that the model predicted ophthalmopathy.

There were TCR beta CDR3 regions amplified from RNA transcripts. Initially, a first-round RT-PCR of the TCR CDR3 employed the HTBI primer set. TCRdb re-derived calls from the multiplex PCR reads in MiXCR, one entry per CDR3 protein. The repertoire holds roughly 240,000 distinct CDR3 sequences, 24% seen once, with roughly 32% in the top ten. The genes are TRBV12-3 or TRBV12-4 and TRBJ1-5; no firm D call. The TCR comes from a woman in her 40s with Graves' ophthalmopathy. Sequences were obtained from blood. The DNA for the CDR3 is TGTGCCAGCAGTGAAACAGTGGGAGGTCAGCCCCAGCATTTT. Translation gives CASSETVGGQPQHF.